The present TCR beta chain was sequenced within a study of regulatory T cells in long-lasting Graves disease. General study findings and limits: TCR diversity in persistent Graves' patients was below that of newly diagnosed ones.

Notes on this clonotype: As yet, its antigen is unknown.

iRepertoire HTBI primers and Arm-PCR of CDR3 regions built TCR beta libraries. As originally analysed: In the combined samples, some 59 TRBV and some 15 TRBJ segments were identified. TCRdb fed the multiplex PCR reads into MiXCR, producing one record per CDR3 protein. TCRdb's processing, not the authors' own work, is the source of the V and J calls. The repertoire consists of about 560,000 distinct CDR3 sequences, with about 16% occurring once and the leading ten covering around 12%. Time point denoted: newly diagnosed GD, antithyroid drugs for less than 3 months. The TCR library was made from RNA extracted from PBMCs. Diagnoses of Graves' disease were made by American Thyroid Association guidelines. V gave up 1 base and J gave up 5 bases, with 8 bases separating them. Per the germline V gene, CDR1 is LNHNV and CDR2 is YYDKDF (reference sequence). The CDR3 is made up of 13 amino acids. These records were also assigned to another study, of T cells in Graves' hyperthyroidism and ophthalmopathy.

This chain links TRBV15 with TRBJ2-5; D unresolved. This sequence originates from a man between 18 and 35 years old with Graves disease. The input for sequencing was peripheral blood mononuclear cells (PBMCs), taken at new diagnosis, from a patient treated with antithyroid drugs. In DNA form, the CDR3 reads TGTGCCACCAGCAGAGTAGGAGCGGAGACCCAGTACTTC. It codes for CATSRVGAETQYF.